This T cell receptor beta chain is from a study of T cell responses to AZD1222 COVID-19 vaccine. Study observations and caveats: Of the AZD1222 recipients, only five to seven were seropositive at baseline.

About this clone: The antigen remains unidentified.

The assay was immunoSEQ multiplex PCR, and TCRdb's table has in-frame clones only and misses some. The sample includes some 170,000 clones, around 90% of them seen just once. V lost 5 bases, J lost 7 bases, and 8 bases lay in between. The CDR3 covers 11 residues. The material sequenced was peripheral blood, taken on day 0 of AZD1222 vaccination. The chain is built from TRBV12-3 or TRBV12-4 and TRBJ1-1; D uncertain. The sequence came from an adult in good health. CDR3 sequence reads: CASSPGLEAFF. The CDR3 nucleotides are TGTGCCAGCAGTCCCGGACTTGAAGCTTTCTTT.